The present TCR beta chain was sequenced within a study of cytomegalovirus exposure and HLA in healthy donors. Study findings and constraints: Overall, approximately 150 TCR beta chains were annotated as cytomegalovirus-associated.

Turning to this clone: The antigen remains undetermined.

Data came from immunoSEQ multiplex PCR; TCRdb stores just in-frame clones and leaves some out. The sample has 150,000 or so clones; approximately 92% are singletons. With 8 bases clipped from V and 1 base from J, the junction kept 13 bases outside the gene matches. Germline CDR1 SNHLY, CDR2 FYNNEI. The CDR3 has 17 residues. This TCR derives from a woman under 30 in good health and CMV-seronegative. The sequenced sample consisted of PBMCs. This chain links TRBV2 with TRBJ2-3; 9 nucleotides agree with TRBD2. This CDR3 reads CASRRGSGGMGTDTQYF. CDR3 nucleotide sequence: TGTGCCAGCCGGAGGGGAAGCGGGGGGATGGGCACAGATACGCAGTATTTT.